This passage covers 4 T cell receptor beta chains from one sample sequenced in a study of T cells in localized non-small cell lung cancer. The assay was immunoSEQ multiplex PCR, and TCRdb's table has in-frame clones only and misses some. The sample holds under 12,000 clones, 90% seen once. This sample comprised peripheral blood, obtained before any cancer treatment. These TCRs come from an older male donor with stage III lung adenocarcinoma.

The chain carries TRBV6-5 and TRBJ2-6; D unresolved. CDR1 and CDR2 (germline): MNHEY, SVGAGI. CDR3 size: 15 residues. Trimming left V 4 bases short and J 0 bases short, with 7 bases between. The CDR3 nucleotides are TGTGCCAGCAGTTTTGAGGCCTCTGGGGCCAACGTCCTGACTTTC. It yields the protein CASSFEASGANVLTF.

The V call is TRBV19, the J call TRBJ2-2; no firm D call. CDR3 length: 12 residues. Germline-derived CDR1 and CDR2 are LNHDA and SQIVND (reference sequence). The V and J ends lost 7 bases and 6 bases respectively, with 9 bases between them. CDR3 bases: TGTGCCAGTACACCGTCGGCCGGGGAGCTGTTTTTT. This codes for CASTPSAGELFF.

The chain uses TRBV9 and TRBJ2-5, with TRBD2 as a possible D gene (6 bases). The J call may be incorrect, as the DNA end agrees better with TRBJ2-7. The CDR3 spans 14 residues. Germline V gene data show CDR1 as SGDLS and CDR2 as YYNGEE. The CDR3 sequence is CASSVGRASYEQYF. As DNA, the CDR3 is TGTGCCAGCAGCGTAGGGAGGGCCTCCTACGAGCAGTACTTC.

The J gene is TRBJ2-3, the V gene TRBV6-6; TRBD2 is a possible D gene (6 bases). From germline, CDR1 is MNHNY and CDR2 SVGAGI (reference sequence). The CDR3 runs 11 residues. V lost 6 bases to trimming and J lost 9 bases, with 10 bases between them. The CDR3 here is CASRLEGTQYF. As DNA, the CDR3 is TGTGCCAGCAGGCTGGAGGGGACGCAGTATTTT.